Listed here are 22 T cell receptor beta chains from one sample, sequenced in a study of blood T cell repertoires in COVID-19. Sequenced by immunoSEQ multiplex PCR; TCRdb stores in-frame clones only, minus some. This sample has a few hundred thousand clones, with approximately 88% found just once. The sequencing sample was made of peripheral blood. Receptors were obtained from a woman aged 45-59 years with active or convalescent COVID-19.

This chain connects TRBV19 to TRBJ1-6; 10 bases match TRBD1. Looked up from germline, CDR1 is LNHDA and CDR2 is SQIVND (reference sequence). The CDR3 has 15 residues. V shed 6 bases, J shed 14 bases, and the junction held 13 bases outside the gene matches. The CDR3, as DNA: TGTGCCAGTAGCCATACCGGGACAGGGGATACGACCCTCCACTTT. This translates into CASSHTGTGDTTLHF.

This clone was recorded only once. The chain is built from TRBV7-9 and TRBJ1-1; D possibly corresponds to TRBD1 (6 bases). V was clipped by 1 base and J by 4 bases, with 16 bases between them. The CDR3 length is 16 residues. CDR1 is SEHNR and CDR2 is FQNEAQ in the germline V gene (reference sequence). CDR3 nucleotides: TGTGCCAGCAGCTTAGAAGGGGGAAGGCTCGGCACTGAAGCTTTCTTT. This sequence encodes CASSLEGGRLGTEAFF.

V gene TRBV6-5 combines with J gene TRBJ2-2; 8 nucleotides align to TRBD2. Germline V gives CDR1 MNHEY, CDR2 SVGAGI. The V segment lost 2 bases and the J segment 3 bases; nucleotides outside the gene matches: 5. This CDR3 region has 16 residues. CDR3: CASSYGGGLDTGELFF. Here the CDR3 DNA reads TGTGCCAGCAGTTACGGCGGGGGGCTAGACACCGGGGAGCTGTTTTTT.

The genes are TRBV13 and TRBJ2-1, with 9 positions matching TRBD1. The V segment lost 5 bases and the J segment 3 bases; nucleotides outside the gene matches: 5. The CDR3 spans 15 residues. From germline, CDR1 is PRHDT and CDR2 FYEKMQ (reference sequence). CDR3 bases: TGTGCCAGCAGCCACCGGGACAGGGTCTACAATGAGCAGTTCTTC. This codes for CASSHRDRVYNEQFF.

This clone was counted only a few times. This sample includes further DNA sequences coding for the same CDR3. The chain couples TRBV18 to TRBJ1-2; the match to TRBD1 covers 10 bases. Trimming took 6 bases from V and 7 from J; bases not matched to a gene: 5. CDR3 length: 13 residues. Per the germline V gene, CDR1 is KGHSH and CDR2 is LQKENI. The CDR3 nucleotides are TGTGCCAGCTCGCCGGGACAGGGGTCTGGCTACACCTTC. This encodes CASSPGQGSGYTF.

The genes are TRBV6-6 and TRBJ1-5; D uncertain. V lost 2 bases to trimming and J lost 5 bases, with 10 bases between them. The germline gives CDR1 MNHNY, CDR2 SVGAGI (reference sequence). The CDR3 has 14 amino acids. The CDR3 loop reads CASSYGHTDQPQHF. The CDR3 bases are TGTGCCAGCAGTTACGGTCACACCGATCAGCCCCAGCATTTT.

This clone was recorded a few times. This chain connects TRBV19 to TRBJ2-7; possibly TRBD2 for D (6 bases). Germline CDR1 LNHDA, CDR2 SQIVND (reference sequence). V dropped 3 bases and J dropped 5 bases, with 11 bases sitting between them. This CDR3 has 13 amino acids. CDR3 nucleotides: TGTGCCAGTAGTATCCTGGGACTTAACGAGCAGTACTTC. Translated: CASSILGLNEQYF.

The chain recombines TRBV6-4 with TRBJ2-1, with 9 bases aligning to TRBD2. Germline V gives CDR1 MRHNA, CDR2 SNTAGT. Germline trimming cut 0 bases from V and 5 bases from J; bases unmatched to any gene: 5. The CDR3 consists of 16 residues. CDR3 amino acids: CASSDSGGRVNNEQFF. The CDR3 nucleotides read TGTGCCAGCAGTGACTCAGGCGGGAGGGTAAACAATGAGCAGTTCTTC.

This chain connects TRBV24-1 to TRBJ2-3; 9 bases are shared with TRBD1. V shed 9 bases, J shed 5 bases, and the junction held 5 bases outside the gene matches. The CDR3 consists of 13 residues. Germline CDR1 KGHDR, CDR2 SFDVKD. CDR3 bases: TGTGCCACCCAAGGGACAGGGCAAGATACGCAGTATTTT. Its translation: CATQGTGQDTQYF.

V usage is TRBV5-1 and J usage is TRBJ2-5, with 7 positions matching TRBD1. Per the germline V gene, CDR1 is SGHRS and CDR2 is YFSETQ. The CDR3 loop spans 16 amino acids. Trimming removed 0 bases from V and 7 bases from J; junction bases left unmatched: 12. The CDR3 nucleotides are TGCGCCAGCAGCTTGGAAGGGCAGGGGGTTTTCGGGACCCAGTACTTC. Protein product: CASSLEGQGVFGTQYF.

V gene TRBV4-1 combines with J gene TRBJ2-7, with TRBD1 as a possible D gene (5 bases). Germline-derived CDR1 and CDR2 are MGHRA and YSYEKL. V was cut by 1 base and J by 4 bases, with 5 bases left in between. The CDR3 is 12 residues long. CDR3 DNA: TGCGCCAGCAGCCAAGCAGGGTACGAGCAGTACTTC. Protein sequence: CASSQAGYEQYF.

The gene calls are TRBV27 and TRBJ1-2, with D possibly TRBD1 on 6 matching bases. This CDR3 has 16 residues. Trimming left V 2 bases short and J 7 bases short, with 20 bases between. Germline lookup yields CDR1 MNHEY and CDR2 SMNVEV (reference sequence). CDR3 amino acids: CASSLGSNLQGSGYTF. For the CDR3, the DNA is TGTGCCAGCAGTTTAGGGAGTAACCTTCAGGGGTCTGGCTACACCTTC.

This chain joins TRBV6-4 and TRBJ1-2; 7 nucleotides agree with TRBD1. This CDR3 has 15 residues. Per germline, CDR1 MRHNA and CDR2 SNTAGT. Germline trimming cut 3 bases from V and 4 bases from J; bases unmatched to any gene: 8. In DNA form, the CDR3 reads TGTGCCAGCAGTGAGGGTGTAGGGGGCCTCTATGGCTACACCTTC. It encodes CASSEGVGGLYGYTF.

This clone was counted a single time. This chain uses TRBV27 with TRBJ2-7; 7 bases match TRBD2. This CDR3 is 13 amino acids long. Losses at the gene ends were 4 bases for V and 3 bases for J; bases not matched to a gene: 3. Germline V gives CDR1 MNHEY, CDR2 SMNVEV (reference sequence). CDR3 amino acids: CASSYQRDYEQYF. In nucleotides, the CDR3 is TGTGCCAGCAGTTATCAGCGGGACTACGAGCAGTACTTC.

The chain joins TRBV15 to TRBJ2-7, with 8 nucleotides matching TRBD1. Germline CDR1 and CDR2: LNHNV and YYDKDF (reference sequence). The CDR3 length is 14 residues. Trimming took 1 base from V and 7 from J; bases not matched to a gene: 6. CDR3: CATSRGSTGGEQYF. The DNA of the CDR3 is TGTGCCACCAGCAGAGGAAGTACAGGGGGGGAGCAGTACTTC. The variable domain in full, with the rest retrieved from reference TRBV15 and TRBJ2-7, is DAMVIQNPRYQVTQFGKPVTLSCSQTLNHNVMYWYQQKSSQAPKLLFHYYDKDFNNEADTPDNFQSRRPNTSFCFLDIRSPGLGDTAMYLCATSRGSTGGEQYFGPGTRLTVT.

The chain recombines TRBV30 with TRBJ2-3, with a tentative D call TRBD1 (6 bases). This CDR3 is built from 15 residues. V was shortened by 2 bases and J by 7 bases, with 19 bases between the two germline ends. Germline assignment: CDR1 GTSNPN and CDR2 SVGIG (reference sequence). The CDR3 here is CAWSPRRGWGNTQYF. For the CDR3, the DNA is TGTGCCTGGAGTCCACGCAGGGGTTGGGGGAATACGCAGTATTTT.

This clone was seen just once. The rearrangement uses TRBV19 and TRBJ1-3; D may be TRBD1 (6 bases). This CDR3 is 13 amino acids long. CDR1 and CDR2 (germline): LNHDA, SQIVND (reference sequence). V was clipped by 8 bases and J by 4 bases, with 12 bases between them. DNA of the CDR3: TGTGCCAGTGGCCAGGGGTCCGGAAACACCATATATTTT. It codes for CASGQGSGNTIYF.

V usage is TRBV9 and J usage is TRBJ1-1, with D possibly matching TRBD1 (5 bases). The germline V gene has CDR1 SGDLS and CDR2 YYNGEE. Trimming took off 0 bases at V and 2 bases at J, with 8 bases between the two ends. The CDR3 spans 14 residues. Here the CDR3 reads CASSVGGTNTEAFF. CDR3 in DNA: TGTGCCAGCAGCGTAGGCGGGACTAACACTGAAGCTTTCTTT.

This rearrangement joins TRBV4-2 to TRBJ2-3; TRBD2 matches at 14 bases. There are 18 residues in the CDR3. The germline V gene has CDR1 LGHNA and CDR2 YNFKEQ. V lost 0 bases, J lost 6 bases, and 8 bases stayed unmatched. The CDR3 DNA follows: TGTGCCAGCAGCCAAGAGGGGCGACTAGCGGGGGGGCCGGATACGCAGTATTTT. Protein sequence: CASSQEGRLAGGPDTQYF.

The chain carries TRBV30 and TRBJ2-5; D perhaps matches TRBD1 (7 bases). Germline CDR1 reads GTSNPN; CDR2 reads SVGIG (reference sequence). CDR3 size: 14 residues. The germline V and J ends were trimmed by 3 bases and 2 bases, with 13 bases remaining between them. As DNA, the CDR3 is TGTGCCTGGAGGGTGGGGGGACAGCAAGAGACCCAGTACTTC. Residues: CAWRVGGQQETQYF.

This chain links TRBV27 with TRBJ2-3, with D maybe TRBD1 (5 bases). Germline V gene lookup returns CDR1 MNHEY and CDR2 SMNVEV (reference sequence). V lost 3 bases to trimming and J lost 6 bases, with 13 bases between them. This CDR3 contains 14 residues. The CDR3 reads CASSFPQGGDTQYF. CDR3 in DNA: TGTGCCAGCAGTTTTCCCCAGGGTGGCGATACGCAGTATTTT.

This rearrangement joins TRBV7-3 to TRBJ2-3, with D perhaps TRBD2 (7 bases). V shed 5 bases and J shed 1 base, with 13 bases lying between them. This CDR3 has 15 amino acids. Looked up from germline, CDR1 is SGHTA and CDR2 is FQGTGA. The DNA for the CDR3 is TGTGCCAGCAGCCGGGGGGCAGGGGGCACAGATACGCAGTATTTT. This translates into CASSRGAGGTDTQYF.